This TCR beta chain was sequenced during a study of vaccination and CD4 T cells after COVID-19. The overall study: Median time from second vaccine dose to sampling was roughly 72 days (14 to 241). Study-wide points: From roughly 21 to 40, the median of SARS-CoV-2-reactive clonotypes rose without reaching significance.

With regard to this clonotype: Its antigen is not known.

Germline lookup yields CDR1 MGHRA and CDR2 YSYEKL. Losses at the gene ends were 0 bases for V and 9 bases for J; bases not matched to a gene: 7. This CDR3 comprises 15 residues. TCRdb reprocessed the PCR reads with MiXCR, giving one entry per CDR3 protein. The sample includes 15,000 to 17,000 distinct CDR3 sequences, 66% seen only once; the top ten take 1.1%. The TCR was taken from a human donor who had recovered from COVID-19. The V gene is TRBV4-1, the J gene TRBJ2-4, with 8 bases that match TRBD2. The sequenced sample was CD4+ T cells from blood, obtained after SARS-CoV-2 vaccination. CDR3 sequence (DNA): TGCGCCAGCAGCCAAGAACCGGGACTAGGGGGCATTCAGTACTTC. It translates to CASSQEPGLGGIQYF.